This TCR beta chain was sequenced in a study of early T cells in non-severe SARS-CoV-2 infection. Germline lookup yields CDR1 DFQATT and CDR2 SNEGSKA (reference sequence). The V end lost 2 bases, the J end lost 7 bases, and 12 bases lay between the germline ends. The CDR3 contains 13 residues. Unique molecular identifier tags were affixed to discrete cDNA molecules. Via MiXCR, TCRdb re-called the 5' RACE reads, giving one row per CDR3 protein. The data show 50,000 or so distinct CDR3 sequences, 8% seen once. This clonotype was seen a handful of times. The sample consisted of whole blood. The sequence derives from an adult who was a healthcare worker with PCR-confirmed SARS-CoV-2 infection or an uninfected control (not recorded which). This chain joins TRBV20-1 and TRBJ2-1; the D gene could be TRBD1 or TRBD2 (5 bases each). CDR3 nucleotide sequence: TGCAGTGCTAGAAGGGACCCCGGGAATGAGCAGTTCTTC. The encoded protein is CSARRDPGNEQFF.